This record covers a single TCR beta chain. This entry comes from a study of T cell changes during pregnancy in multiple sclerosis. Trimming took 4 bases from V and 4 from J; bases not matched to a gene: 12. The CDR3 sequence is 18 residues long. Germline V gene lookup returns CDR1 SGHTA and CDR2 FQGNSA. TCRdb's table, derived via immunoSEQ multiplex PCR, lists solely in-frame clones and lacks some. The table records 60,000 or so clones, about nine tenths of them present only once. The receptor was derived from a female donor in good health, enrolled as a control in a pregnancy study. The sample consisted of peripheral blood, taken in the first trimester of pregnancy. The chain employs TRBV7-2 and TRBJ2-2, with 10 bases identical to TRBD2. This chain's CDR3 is CASSWAVGAGGATGELFF. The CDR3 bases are TGTGCCAGCAGCTGGGCAGTCGGAGCGGGGGGGGCCACCGGGGAGCTGTTTTTT.